Below, one T cell receptor (beta chain) is given with its context. Its antigen is still unknown. Only in-frame clones appear in the TCRdb table, and some are missing; sequencing was by immunoSEQ multiplex PCR. The sample carries approximately 5,300 clones, around a third recorded once. Treatment denoted: randomized to nivolumab then ipilimumab (arm A) or the reverse (arm B). This sample was included in a study of sequential checkpoint blockade in melanoma. Study observations and caveats: Response in arm A was associated with pretreatment TIL clonality.

The CDR3 consists of 15 residues. Germline CDR1 and CDR2: GTSNPN and SVGIG (reference sequence). V was pared by 3 bases and J by 5 bases, with 19 bases between. The clonotype comes from a human donor with melanoma. Material: tumor tissue (inferred from file names), obtained from a patient given nivolumab and ipilimumab in sequence. The rearrangement uses TRBV30 and TRBJ1-2, with D possibly matching TRBD1 (6 bases). In DNA, the CDR3 is TGTGCCTGGAGCAGGGGCAGGGATGACAATTATGGCTACACCTTC. Its translation: CAWSRGRDDNYGYTF.